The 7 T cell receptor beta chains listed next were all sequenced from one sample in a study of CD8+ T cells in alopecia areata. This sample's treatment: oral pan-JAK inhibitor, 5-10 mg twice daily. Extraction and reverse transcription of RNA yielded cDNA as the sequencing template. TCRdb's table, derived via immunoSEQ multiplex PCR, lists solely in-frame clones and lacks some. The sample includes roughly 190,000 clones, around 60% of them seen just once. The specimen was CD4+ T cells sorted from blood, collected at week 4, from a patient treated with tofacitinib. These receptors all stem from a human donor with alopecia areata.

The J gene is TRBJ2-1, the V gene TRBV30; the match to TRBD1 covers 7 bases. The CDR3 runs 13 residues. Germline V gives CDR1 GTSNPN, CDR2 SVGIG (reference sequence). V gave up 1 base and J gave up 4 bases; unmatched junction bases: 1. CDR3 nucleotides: TGTGCCTGGAGTGCGGGACAGTACAATGAGCAGTTCTTC. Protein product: CAWSAGQYNEQFF. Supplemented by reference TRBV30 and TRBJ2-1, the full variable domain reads SQTIHQWPATLVQPVGSPLSLECTVEGTSNPNLYWYRQAAGRGLQLLFYSVGIGQISSEVPQNLSASRPQDRQFILSSKKLLLSDSGFYLCAWSAGQYNEQFFGPGTRLTVL.

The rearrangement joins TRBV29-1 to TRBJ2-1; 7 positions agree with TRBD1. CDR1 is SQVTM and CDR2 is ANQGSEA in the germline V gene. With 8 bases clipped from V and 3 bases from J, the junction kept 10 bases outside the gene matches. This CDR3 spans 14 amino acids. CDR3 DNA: TGCAGCTCCAAAGGACAGGTCCACTACAATGAGCAGTTCTTC. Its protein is CSSKGQVHYNEQFF.

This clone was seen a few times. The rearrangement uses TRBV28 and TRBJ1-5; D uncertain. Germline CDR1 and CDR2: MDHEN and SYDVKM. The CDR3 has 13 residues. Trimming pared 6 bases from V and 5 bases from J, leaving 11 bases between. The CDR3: CASRPDDYQPQHF. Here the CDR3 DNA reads TGTGCCAGCAGGCCAGACGATTATCAGCCCCAGCATTTT.

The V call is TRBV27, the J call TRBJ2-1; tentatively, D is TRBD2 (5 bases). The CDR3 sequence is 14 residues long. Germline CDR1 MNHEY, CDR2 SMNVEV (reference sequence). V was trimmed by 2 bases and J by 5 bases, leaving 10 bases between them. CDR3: CASSLRPGNNEQFF. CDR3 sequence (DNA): TGTGCCAGCAGTTTAAGACCGGGAAACAATGAGCAGTTCTTC.

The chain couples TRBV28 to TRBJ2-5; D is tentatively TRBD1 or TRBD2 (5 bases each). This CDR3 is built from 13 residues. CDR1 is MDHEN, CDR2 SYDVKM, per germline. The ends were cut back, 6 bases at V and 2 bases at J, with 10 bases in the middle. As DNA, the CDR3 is TGTGCCAGCAGACCGGGGCCGCAAGAGACCCAGTACTTC. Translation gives CASRPGPQETQYF.

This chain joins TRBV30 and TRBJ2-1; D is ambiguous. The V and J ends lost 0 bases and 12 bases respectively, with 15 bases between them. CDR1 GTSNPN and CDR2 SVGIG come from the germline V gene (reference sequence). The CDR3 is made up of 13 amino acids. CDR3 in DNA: TGTGCCTGGAGTGTTGGCCCCAGCACGGGGCAGTTCTTC. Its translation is CAWSVGPSTGQFF.

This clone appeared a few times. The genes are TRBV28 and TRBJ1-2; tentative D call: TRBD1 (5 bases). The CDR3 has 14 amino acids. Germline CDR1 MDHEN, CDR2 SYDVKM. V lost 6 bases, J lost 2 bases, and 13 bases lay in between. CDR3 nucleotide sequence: TGTGCCAGCAGGACGCAGGGCGGGAACTATGGCTACACCTTC. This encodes CASRTQGGNYGYTF.